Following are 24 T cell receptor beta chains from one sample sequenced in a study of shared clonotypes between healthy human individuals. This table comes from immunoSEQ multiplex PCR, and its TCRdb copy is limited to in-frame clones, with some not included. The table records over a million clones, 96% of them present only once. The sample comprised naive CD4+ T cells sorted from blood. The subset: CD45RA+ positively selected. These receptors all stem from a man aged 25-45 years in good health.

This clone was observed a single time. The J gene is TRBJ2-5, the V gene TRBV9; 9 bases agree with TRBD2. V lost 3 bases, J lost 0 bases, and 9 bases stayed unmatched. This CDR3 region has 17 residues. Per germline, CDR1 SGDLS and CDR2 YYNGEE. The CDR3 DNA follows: TGTGCCAGCAGCGCGTCCGGACTAGCGAACAACCAAGAGACCCAGTACTTC. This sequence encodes CASSASGLANNQETQYF.

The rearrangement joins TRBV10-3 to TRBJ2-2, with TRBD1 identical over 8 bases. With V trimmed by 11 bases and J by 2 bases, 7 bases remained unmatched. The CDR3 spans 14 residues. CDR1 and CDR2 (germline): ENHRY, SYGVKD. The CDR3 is CASRQGINTGELFF. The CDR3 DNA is TGTGCCTCAAGACAGGGGATAAACACCGGGGAGCTGTTTTTT.

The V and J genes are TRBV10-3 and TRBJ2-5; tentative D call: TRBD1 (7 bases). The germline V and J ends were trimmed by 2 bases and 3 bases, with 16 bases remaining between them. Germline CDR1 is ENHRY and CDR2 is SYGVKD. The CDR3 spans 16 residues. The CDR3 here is CAISEQAEGAKETQYF. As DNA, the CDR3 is TGTGCCATCAGTGAGCAGGCGGAGGGGGCAAAAGAGACCCAGTACTTC.

The CDR3 loop is CASVRREEDTQYF. The CDR3 DNA follows: TGTGCCAGCGTACGGCGGGAAGAGGATACGCAGTATTTT. The V and J genes are TRBV2 and TRBJ2-3; D is possibly TRBD2 (6 bases). The CDR3 sequence is 13 residues long. CDR1 and CDR2 (germline): SNHLY, FYNNEI. V was trimmed by 8 bases and J by 6 bases, leaving 15 bases between them. The variable domain in full, completed from reference TRBV2 and TRBJ2-3, reads EPEVTQTPSHQVTQMGQEVILRCVPISNHLYFYWYRQILGQKVEFLVSFYNNEISEKSEIFDDQFSVERPDGSNFTLKIRSTKLEDSAMYFCASVRREEDTQYFGPGTRLTVL.

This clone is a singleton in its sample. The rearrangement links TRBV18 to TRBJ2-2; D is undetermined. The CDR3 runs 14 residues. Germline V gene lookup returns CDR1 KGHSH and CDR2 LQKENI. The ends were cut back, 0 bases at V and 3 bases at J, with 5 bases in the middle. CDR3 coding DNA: TGTGCCAGCTCACCACCCTCCTACACCGGGGAGCTGTTTTTT. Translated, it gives CASSPPSYTGELFF.

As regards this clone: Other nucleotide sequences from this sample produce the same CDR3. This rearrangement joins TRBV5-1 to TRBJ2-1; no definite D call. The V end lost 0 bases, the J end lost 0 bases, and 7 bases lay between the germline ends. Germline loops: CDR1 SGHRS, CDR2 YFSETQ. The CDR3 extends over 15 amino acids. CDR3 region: CASSLVASSYNEQFF. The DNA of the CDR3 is TGCGCCAGCAGCTTGGTGGCTAGCTCCTACAATGAGCAGTTCTTC.

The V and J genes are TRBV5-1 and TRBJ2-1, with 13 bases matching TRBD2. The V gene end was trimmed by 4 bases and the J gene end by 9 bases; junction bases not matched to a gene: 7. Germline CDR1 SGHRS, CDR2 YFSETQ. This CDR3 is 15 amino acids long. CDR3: CASSALAGGPGEQFF. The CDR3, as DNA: TGCGCCAGCAGCGCACTAGCGGGAGGGCCGGGTGAGCAGTTCTTC.

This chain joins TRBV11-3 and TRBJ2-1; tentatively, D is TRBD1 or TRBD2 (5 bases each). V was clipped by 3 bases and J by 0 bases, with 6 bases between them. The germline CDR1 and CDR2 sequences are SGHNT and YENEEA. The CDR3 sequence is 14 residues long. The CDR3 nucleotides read TGTGCCAGCAGCTTGGGACCCTCCTACAATGAGCAGTTCTTC. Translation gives CASSLGPSYNEQFF. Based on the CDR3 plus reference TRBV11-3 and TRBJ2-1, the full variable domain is EAGVVQSPRYKIIEKKQPVAFWCNPISGHNTLYWYLQNLGQGPELLIRYENEEAVDDSQLPKDRFSAERLKGVDSTLKIQPAELGDSAVYLCASSLGPSYNEQFFGPGTRLTVL.

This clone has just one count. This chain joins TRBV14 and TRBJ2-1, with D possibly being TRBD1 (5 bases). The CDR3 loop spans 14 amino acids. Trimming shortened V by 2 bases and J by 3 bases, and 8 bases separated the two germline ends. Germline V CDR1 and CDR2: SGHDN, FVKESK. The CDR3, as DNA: TGTGCCAGCAGCCAACTGACAGACTACAATGAGCAGTTCTTC. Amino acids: CASSQLTDYNEQFF.

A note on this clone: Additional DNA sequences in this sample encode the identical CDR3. The CDR3 DNA is TGTGCCAGCAGCGTAGGGACTAGCGGAACCTACGAGCAGTACTTC. This sequence encodes CASSVGTSGTYEQYF. The chain couples TRBV9 to TRBJ2-7, with 10 bases fitting TRBD2. The CDR3 covers 15 residues. The V and J ends lost 0 bases and 2 bases, in that order; junction bases with no gene match: 2. Germline CDR1 reads SGDLS; CDR2 reads YYNGEE.

CDR3 sequence (DNA): TGTGCCAGTCAATCAAATAGCGGTTATCTGGATACGCAGTATTTT. This codes for CASQSNSGYLDTQYF. This chain connects TRBV19 to TRBJ2-3, with D possibly being TRBD2 (6 bases). V lost 8 bases and J lost 6, with 21 bases in between. The germline V gene has CDR1 LNHDA and CDR2 SQIVND (reference sequence). The CDR3 sequence is 15 residues long. Full variable domain (remainder filled in from reference TRBV19 and TRBJ2-3): DGGITQSPKYLFRKEGQNVTLSCEQNLNHDAMYWYRQDPGQGLRLIYYSQIVNDFQKGDIAEGYSVSREKKESFPLTVTSAQKNPTAFYLCASQSNSGYLDTQYFGPGTRLTVL.

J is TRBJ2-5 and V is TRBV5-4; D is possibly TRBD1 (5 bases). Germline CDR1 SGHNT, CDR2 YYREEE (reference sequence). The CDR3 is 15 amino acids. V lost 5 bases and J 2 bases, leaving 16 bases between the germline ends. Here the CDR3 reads CASSSDRGSQETQYF. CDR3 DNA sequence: TGTGCCAGCAGTTCTGACAGAGGCTCGCAAGAGACCCAGTACTTC.

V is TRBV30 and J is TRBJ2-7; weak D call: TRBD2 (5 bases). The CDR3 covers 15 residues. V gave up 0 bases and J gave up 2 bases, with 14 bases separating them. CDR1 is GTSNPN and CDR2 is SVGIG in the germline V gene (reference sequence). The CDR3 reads CAWSVEAGIPYEQYF. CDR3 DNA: TGTGCCTGGAGTGTAGAGGCGGGTATCCCCTACGAGCAGTACTTC.

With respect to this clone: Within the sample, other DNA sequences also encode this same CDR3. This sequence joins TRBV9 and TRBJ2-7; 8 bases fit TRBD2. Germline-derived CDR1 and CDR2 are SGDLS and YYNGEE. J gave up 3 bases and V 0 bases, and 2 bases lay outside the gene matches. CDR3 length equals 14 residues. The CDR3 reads CASSVGSGNYEQYF. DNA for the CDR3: TGTGCCAGCAGCGTAGGTAGCGGGAACTACGAGCAGTACTTC. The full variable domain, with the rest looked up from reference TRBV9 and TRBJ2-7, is DSGVTQTPKHLITATGQRVTLRCSPRSGDLSVYWYQQSLDQGLQFLIQYYNGEERAKGNILERFSAQQFPDLHSELNLSSLELGDSALYFCASSVGSGNYEQYFGPGTRLTVT.

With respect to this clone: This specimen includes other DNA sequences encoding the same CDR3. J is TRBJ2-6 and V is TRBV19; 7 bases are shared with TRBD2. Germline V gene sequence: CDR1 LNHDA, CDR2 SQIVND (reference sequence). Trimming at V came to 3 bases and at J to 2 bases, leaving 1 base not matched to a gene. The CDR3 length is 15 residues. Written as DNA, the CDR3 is TGTGCCAGTAGTATCCGGGGGGCTGGGGCCAACGTCCTGACTTTC. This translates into CASSIRGAGANVLTF.

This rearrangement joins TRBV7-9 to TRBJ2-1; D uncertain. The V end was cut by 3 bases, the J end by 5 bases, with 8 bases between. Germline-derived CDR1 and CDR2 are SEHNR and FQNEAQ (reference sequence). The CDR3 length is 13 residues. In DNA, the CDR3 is TGTGCCAGCAGCTTTACCAGAAACAATGAGCAGTTCTTC. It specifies CASSFTRNNEQFF.

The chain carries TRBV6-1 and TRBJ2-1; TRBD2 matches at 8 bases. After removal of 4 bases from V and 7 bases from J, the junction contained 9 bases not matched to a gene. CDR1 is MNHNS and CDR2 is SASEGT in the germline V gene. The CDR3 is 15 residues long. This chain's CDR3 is CASSVSSGSLNEQFF. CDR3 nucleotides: TGTGCCAGCAGTGTTTCAAGCGGGAGTCTTAATGAGCAGTTCTTC.

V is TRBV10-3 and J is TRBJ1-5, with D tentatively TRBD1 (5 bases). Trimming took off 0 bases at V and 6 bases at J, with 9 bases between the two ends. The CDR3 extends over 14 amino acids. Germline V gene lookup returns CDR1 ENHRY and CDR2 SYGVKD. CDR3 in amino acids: CAISESGGSQPQHF. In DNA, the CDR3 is TGTGCCATCAGTGAGTCGGGGGGAAGTCAGCCCCAGCATTTT.

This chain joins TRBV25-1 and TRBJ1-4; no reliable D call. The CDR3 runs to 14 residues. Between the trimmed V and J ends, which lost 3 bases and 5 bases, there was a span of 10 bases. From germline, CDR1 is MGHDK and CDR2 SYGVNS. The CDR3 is CASSDYSRNEKLFF. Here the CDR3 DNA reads TGTGCCAGCAGTGACTACAGTCGGAATGAAAAACTGTTTTTT.

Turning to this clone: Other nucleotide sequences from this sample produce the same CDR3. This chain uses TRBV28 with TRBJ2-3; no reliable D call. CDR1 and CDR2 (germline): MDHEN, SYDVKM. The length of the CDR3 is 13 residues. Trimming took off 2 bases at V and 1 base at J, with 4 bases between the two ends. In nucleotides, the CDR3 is TGTGCCAGCAGTTTAGGCGGCACAGATACGCAGTATTTT. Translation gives CASSLGGTDTQYF.

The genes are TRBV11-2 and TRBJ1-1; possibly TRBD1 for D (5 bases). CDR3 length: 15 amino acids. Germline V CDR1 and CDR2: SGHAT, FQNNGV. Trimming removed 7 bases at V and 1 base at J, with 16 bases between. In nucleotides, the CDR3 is TGTGCCAGCACCTCTTTGAGACAGCCGAACACTGAAGCTTTCTTT. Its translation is CASTSLRQPNTEAFF.

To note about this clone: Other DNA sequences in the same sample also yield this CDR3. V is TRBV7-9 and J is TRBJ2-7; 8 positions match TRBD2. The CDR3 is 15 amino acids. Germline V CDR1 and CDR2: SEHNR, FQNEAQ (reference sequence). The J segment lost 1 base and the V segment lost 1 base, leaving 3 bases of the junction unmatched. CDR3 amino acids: CASSLGGGRSYEQYF. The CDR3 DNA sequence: TGTGCCAGCAGCTTAGGTGGCGGGAGGTCCTACGAGCAGTACTTC.

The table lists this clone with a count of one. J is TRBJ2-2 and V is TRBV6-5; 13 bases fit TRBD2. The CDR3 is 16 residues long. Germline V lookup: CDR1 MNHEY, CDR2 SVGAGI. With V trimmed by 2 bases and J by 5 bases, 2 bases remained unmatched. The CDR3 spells CASSYRTSGSTGELFF. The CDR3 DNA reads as TGTGCCAGCAGTTACAGGACTAGCGGGAGTACCGGGGAGCTGTTTTTT.

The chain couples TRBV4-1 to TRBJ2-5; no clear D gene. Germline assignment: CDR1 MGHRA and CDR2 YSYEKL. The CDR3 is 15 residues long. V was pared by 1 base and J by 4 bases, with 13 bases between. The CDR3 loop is CASSQVGLFVETQYF. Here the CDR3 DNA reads TGCGCCAGCAGCCAAGTGGGTTTGTTTGTAGAGACCCAGTACTTC.